This record covers a single T cell receptor (beta chain). The antigen remains unidentified. These data come from a study of radiation and T cells in renal cell carcinoma. Whole-study context: Nephrectomy followed 15 Gy stereotactic body radiation by 4 weeks. Study findings and constraints: Top tumor clonotypes rose in blood 2 weeks post-radiation, then contracted.

The repertoire was sequenced with immunoSEQ multiplex PCR; TCRdb's copy has only in-frame clones and lacks some. The sample records about 130,000 clones, about four fifths being singletons. The germline V gene encodes CDR1 SNHLY and CDR2 FYNNEI. J lost 6 bases, V lost 7 bases, and 9 bases had no gene match. The CDR3 has 14 amino acids. Time point: blood 2 weeks post-SBRT. Treatment of the sample: 15 Gy SBRT to primary tumor, nephrectomy 4 weeks later. After SBRT, blood was collected at 2 and 4 weeks, plus baseline. The tumor was a clear cell renal cell carcinoma. This chain connects TRBV2 to TRBJ2-5; TRBD1 agrees at 9 bases. Sequences were derived from blood, sampled from a patient whose treatment included radiotherapy and nephrectomy. The receptor's source is a man aged 45-65 years with renal cell carcinoma. The CDR3 DNA sequence: TGTGCCAGCACCCAACGGACAGGGGTGCAGACCCAGTACTTC. This translates into CASTQRTGVQTQYF.